This record concerns one T cell receptor (beta chain) sequence. The record originates from a study of blood T cell repertoires in COVID-19. About the study: Samples representing acute and convalescent COVID-19 were sourced from the United States, Italy and Spain. Sample material is recorded as cDNA or gDNA derived from T cells, B-cell-depleted T cells, or PBMCs.

Authors' processing steps: Reference gene primer amplification yielded estimated nucleated cell counts. This table comes from immunoSEQ multiplex PCR, and its TCRdb copy is limited to in-frame clones, with some not included. V, J and clone size are those of that table, while D and trimming were read from the DNA. The table records roughly 120,000 clones, around 90% of them present only once. This clonotype was obtained from a woman in her fifties or sixties with active or convalescent COVID-19. The sample taken for sequencing was peripheral blood.

The CDR3 is CASKRQASGANVLTF. CDR3 DNA sequence: TGTGCCAGCAAGAGACAGGCCTCTGGGGCCAACGTCCTGACTTTC. The genes are TRBV7-8 and TRBJ2-6; D perhaps matches TRBD1 (6 bases). The CDR3 runs to 15 residues. V lost 7 bases and J lost 0, with 10 bases in between. From germline, CDR1 is SGHVS and CDR2 FQNEAQ.